Listed below are T cell receptor beta chains from one sample, sequenced in a study of cytomegalovirus exposure and HLA in healthy donors. Produced via immunoSEQ multiplex PCR; TCRdb's table is partial and in-frame only. The table shows about 150,000 clones, with around 78% occurring only once. The specimen was PBMCs. The receptors originated from a woman aged 40 to 49 in good health and CMV-seronegative. The CDR3 runs from the conserved cysteine through the conserved F or W. The D gene is left open where the match is weak. Some rows have no size entry. The others give once, few or many, or a class for an expanded clone.

TRBV7-9	-	TRBJ1-5	few	TGTGCCAGCAGCTTCTCGGATCAGCCCCAGCATTTT	CASSFSDQPQHF
TRBV5-1	TRBD1	TRBJ2-7	-	TGCGCCAGCAGTGGGACAGGGGTCCACTACGAGCAGTACTTC	CASSGTGVHYEQYF
TRBV5-1	-	TRBJ2-2	-	TGCGCCAGCAGCTTTGGGGGCGCGGGCGGGGAGCTGTTTTTT	CASSFGGAGGELFF
TRBV27	TRBD1	TRBJ1-5	-	TGTGCCAGCAGAATAGGGCAGGGGGCTATCAATCAGCCCCAGCATTTT	CASRIGQGAINQPQHF
TRBV7-2	-	TRBJ1-2	-	TGTGCCAGCAGCTTAAGAGAGGGTAACTATGGCTACACCTTC	CASSLREGNYGYTF
TRBV7-9	-	TRBJ2-1	-	TGTGCCAGCAGCTTGGACGGGGGGACATACAATGAGCAGTTCTTC	CASSLDGGTYNEQFF
TRBV28	-	TRBJ2-3	-	TGTGCCAGCAGTCCCCAAATTGGAGCGACAGACACAGATACGCAGTATTTT	CASSPQIGATDTDTQYF
TRBV19	-	TRBJ1-5	-	TGTGCCAGTAGAGAGGATGGGGGCCATAGCAATCAGCCCCAGCATTTT	CASREDGGHSNQPQHF
TRBV14	-	TRBJ1-3	-	TGTGCCAGCAGCCAGGGACTGCTAAGCTCTGGAAACACCATATATTTT	CASSQGLLSSGNTIYF
TRBV7-2	-	TRBJ2-7	-	TGTGCCAGCAGCTTAGCAGAGACTAACCCCTACGAGCAGTACTTC	CASSLAETNPYEQYF
TRBV19	TRBD1	TRBJ2-1	-	TGTGCCAGTAAGTCGATGACAGGGGGCGATGAGCAGTTCTTC	CASKSMTGGDEQFF
TRBV5-1	-	TRBJ1-1	once	TGCGCCAGCAGCTTGGTGGCAGACATGAACACTGAAGCTTTCTTT	CASSLVADMNTEAFF
TRBV5-5	TRBD1	TRBJ1-5	-	TGTGCCAGCAGCTTGGTGGCAGGGGGATATCAGCCCCAGCATTTT	CASSLVAGGYQPQHF
TRBV7-9	-	TRBJ1-3	-	TGTGCCAGCAGCTTACCTAGGACCACAGGGACTGGAAACACCATATATTTT	CASSLPRTTGTGNTIYF
TRBV6-4	TRBD2	TRBJ2-3	once	TGTGCCAGCAGTGACTCTACAGCGGGGGGCACAGATACGCAGTATTTT	CASSDSTAGGTDTQYF
TRBV6-1	TRBD1	TRBJ1-5	-	TGTGCCAGACGGACAGGGGTTGGGGACAATCAGCCCCAGCATTTT	CARRTGVGDNQPQHF
TRBV7-8	TRBD1	TRBJ1-3	-	TGTGCCAGCAGCCCGGGGACAGGGAGCTCTGGAAACACCATATATTTT	CASSPGTGSSGNTIYF
TRBV11-3	-	TRBJ1-1	-	TGTGCCAGCAGATTAGGGTCCGGCACTGAAGCTTTCTTT	CASRLGSGTEAFF
TRBV19	TRBD2	TRBJ2-5	-	TGTGCCAGTAGTATAGGGGCGGGGGGGCATGAGACCCAGTACTTC	CASSIGAGGHETQYF
TRBV11-2	-	TRBJ1-1	few	TGTGCCAGCAGCTTAGAATTTGGGAGGAGGAACACTGAAGCTTTCTTT	CASSLEFGRRNTEAFF
TRBV4-1	TRBD1	TRBJ2-2	-	TGCGCCAGCAGCCGGGGACAGGGGGCCACCGGGGAGCTGTTTTTT	CASSRGQGATGELFF
TRBV19	TRBD1	TRBJ1-3	-	TGTGCCAGTAGTCCGACAGGGAGCAGAAACACCATATATTTT	CASSPTGSRNTIYF
TRBV6-5	-	TRBJ2-3	-	TGTGCCAGCAGTTACAGGGGTATCACAGATACGCAGTATTTT	CASSYRGITDTQYF
TRBV5-6	-	TRBJ1-4	-	TGTGCCAGCAGTAGACAGGCCCTCCAAAATGAAAAACTGTTTTTT	CASSRQALQNEKLFF
TRBV4-1	TRBD1	TRBJ2-7	-	TGCGCCAGCAGCCATCCCCGACAGGGGGGCGAGCAGTACTTC	CASSHPRQGGEQYF
TRBV21-1	-	TRBJ2-6	-	TGTGCCAGCAGCAAAAAGACCGGACTAGCGGGGGCCTCTGGGGCCAACGTCCTGACTTTC	CASSKKTGLAGASGANVLTF
TRBV5-1	-	TRBJ1-3	-	TGCGCCAGCACACCCGCTGGAGGCCGAAACACCATATATTTT	CASTPAGGRNTIYF
TRBV6-1	-	TRBJ1-1	-	TGTGCCAGCAGTGAAGGGGGAGAGAACACTGAAGCTTTCTTT	CASSEGGENTEAFF
TRBV2	-	TRBJ1-3	-	TGTGCCAGCAGTGAAGAAAGGGGGAACCCCTCTGGAAACACCATATATTTT	CASSEERGNPSGNTIYF
TRBV18	TRBD2	TRBJ2-7	-	TGTGCCAGCTCACCAACCGGGACTAACGCCGAGCAGTACTTC	CASSPTGTNAEQYF
TRBV9	-	TRBJ2-1	-	TGTGCCAGCAGCGTAGAGAGACAATCGAATGAGCAGTTCTTC	CASSVERQSNEQFF
TRBV7-9	TRBD1	TRBJ2-7	-	TGTGCCAGCAGCCCGGGACAGAACTACGAGCAGTACTTC	CASSPGQNYEQYF
TRBV5-1	TRBD1	TRBJ2-5	-	TGCGCCAGCAGCTTCGGGACAGGGGTTCAAGAGACCCAGTACTTC	CASSFGTGVQETQYF
TRBV28	-	TRBJ1-5	few	TGTGCCAGCAGCTCACTCGGGTACAATCAGCCCCAGCATTTT	CASSSLGYNQPQHF
TRBV18	TRBD1	TRBJ1-1	-	TGTGCCAGCTCACCCTGGACAGGGGTGAACACTGAAGCTTTCTTT	CASSPWTGVNTEAFF
TRBV7-2	-	TRBJ1-5	-	TGTGCCAGCAGCTTAGTTCCGGGCAATCAGCCCCAGCATTTT	CASSLVPGNQPQHF
TRBV15	-	TRBJ2-1	-	TGTGCCACCAGCAGAAGCGACAGCCGCTCCTACAATGAGCAGTTCTTC	CATSRSDSRSYNEQFF
TRBV5-6	TRBD2	TRBJ2-5	-	TGTGCCAGCAGCTCACGACTAGCGGGGGGACAAGAGACCCAGTACTTC	CASSSRLAGGQETQYF
TRBV9	TRBD1	TRBJ2-2	-	TGTGCCAGCAGCGTAGGCCGGACAGGGGGCAGGGGGGAGCTGTTTTTT	CASSVGRTGGRGELFF
TRBV7-8	TRBD1	TRBJ2-5	-	TGTGCCAGCAGGCTTAACAGGGGGATCCAAGAGACCCAGTACTTC	CASRLNRGIQETQYF
TRBV27	TRBD1	TRBJ1-2	once	TGTGCCAGCAAATGGGGACAGGGAGGGGGCTACACCTTC	CASKWGQGGGYTF
TRBV7-6	-	TRBJ2-2	-	TGTGCCAGCAGCTCCGCGGGGTTGAGGGACACCGGGGAGCTGTTTTTT	CASSSAGLRDTGELFF
TRBV5-1	-	TRBJ1-3	-	TGCGCCAGCAGCCCAGCAGGGTTCTCTGGAAACACCATATATTTT	CASSPAGFSGNTIYF
TRBV29-1	-	TRBJ2-2	-	TGCAGCGTTGTTGGACATAATTTTCCGGGGCTGTTTTTT	CSVVGHNFPGLFF
TRBV4-1	-	TRBJ2-1	few	TGCGCCAGCAGCCAAAAAACTACAGGGAACAATGAGCAGTTCTTC	CASSQKTTGNNEQFF
TRBV5-1	-	TRBJ1-1	-	TGCGCCAGCAGCTCCCAACCGGGTACTGAAGCTTTCTTT	CASSSQPGTEAFF
TRBV2	-	TRBJ1-6	-	TGTGCCAGCAGTGAGGGGCTGTCAGCAATCTATAATTCACCCCTCCACTTT	CASSEGLSAIYNSPLHF
TRBV7-2	-	TRBJ1-2	-	TGTGCCAGCAGCTTAGGGGCAGAATATTATGGCTACACCTTC	CASSLGAEYYGYTF
TRBV19	-	TRBJ2-1	-	TGTGCCAGCAAAGGGCCGCTAGCAGTCGATGAGCAGTTCTTC	CASKGPLAVDEQFF
TRBV6-5	-	TRBJ1-2	few	TGTGCCAGCAGTACTATCCCTGGCTATGGCTACACCTTC	CASSTIPGYGYTF